This is a list of T cell receptor beta chains from one sample in a study of monozygotic twins with inflammatory bowel disease. For each CDR3 protein, TCRdb gives one entry from its re-call of the 5' RACE reads, without DNA. The table lists approximately 420,000 distinct CDR3 sequences. What was sequenced was blood. These receptors all come from a human donor with ulcerative colitis or Crohn's disease, or a healthy co-twin of an affected twin (not recorded which). Both conserved end residues are part of each CDR3. Fields, in order: CDR3 length, J gene, V gene, CDR3 protein.

16,TRBJ2-1,TRBV24-1,CATSDFTSGKYNEQFF
19,TRBJ1-4,TRBV20-1,CSAREGGALLRASNEKLFF
18,TRBJ2-5,TRBV4-2,CASSLQPPGTSGEETQYF
16,TRBJ2-1,TRBV18,CASSPQGPLLYNEQFF
14,TRBJ2-3,TRBV7-9,CASSRSGLTDTQYF
14,TRBJ2-2,TRBV6-1,CASSERAGTGELFF
15,TRBJ2-1,TRBV5-6,CASSTPGVARDEQFF
19,TRBJ2-3,TRBV11-2,CASSLRFGTSGRVADTQYF
15,TRBJ2-2,TRBV27,CASRPGLGSFGELFF
13,TRBJ1-5,TRBV20-1,CSASGGANQPQHF
15,TRBJ2-2,TRBV19,CASRSGTGDTGELFF
14,TRBJ2-7,TRBV25-1,CATSPPGYSYEQYF
15,TRBJ1-2,TRBV7-2,CASSLAPGTGAGYTF
15,TRBJ2-2,TRBV2,CASSVTPRSTGELFF
16,TRBJ2-7,TRBV20-1,CSANSPGRATSYEQYF
14,TRBJ1-4,TRBV29-1,CSIRLGQGVEKLFF
15,TRBJ2-3,TRBV20-1,CSARSTSGPTDTQYF
18,TRBJ1-4,TRBV9,CASSPRQGTWETNEKLFF
12,TRBJ1-1,TRBV5-5,CASSLEGWEAFF
15,TRBJ2-2,TRBV12-3/TRBV12-4,CASSFLGQSYGELFF
15,TRBJ1-4,TRBV7-9,CASSLAGTGNEKLFF
15,TRBJ2-1,TRBV7-6,CASSLLAGGHNEQFF
16,TRBJ2-3,TRBV4-3,CASSQDWGLRTDTQYF
15,TRBJ2-5,TRBV6-2/TRBV6-3,CASSQQGAEKETQYF
14,TRBJ2-1,TRBV10-2,CASRTSGGGNEQFF
15,TRBJ2-5,TRBV20-1,CSATNSGRARETQYF
17,TRBJ2-2,TRBV5-4,CASSVASGVANTGELFF
17,TRBJ2-1,TRBV15,CATSRDYASGRDNEQFF
16,TRBJ2-5,TRBV30,CAWSRASGGVAETQYF
12,TRBJ2-7,TRBV20-1,CSARDTAYEQYF
14,TRBJ2-1,TRBV28,CASTLGRFNNEQFF
14,TRBJ2-5,TRBV27,CASRTLREQETQYF
15,TRBJ2-3,TRBV20-1,CSARDDSGASDTQYF
15,TRBJ2-3,TRBV5-1,CASSYTSGSTDTQYF
14,TRBJ1-1,TRBV2,CASSVRAMNTEAFF
13,TRBJ1-5,TRBV7-2,CASSLLVDQPQHF
17,TRBJ2-1,TRBV12-3/TRBV12-4,CASSSRRPSGNYNEQFF
14,TRBJ1-2,TRBV7-2,CASSTRQGAGGYTF
14,TRBJ2-3,TRBV5-1,CASSSGSAKDTQYF
14,TRBJ1-2,TRBV16,CASSHLGQDKGYTF
14,TRBJ2-7,TRBV20-1,CSASRGARAYEQYF
15,TRBJ2-3,TRBV5-1,CASTAGGSSTDTQYF
16,TRBJ2-7,TRBV5-1,CASSLAGGLAGDEQYF
13,TRBJ2-1,TRBV7-3,CASSLGQNNEQFF
14,TRBJ2-1,TRBV7-2,CASSFSGGLGEQFF